A single sample is the source of the 16 T cell receptor beta chains below, sequenced in a study of shared clonotypes between healthy human individuals. CD45RO negativity and positive selection for CCR7 defined naive CD8 cells, a population that excluded terminally differentiated effector memory CD45RA+ cells. Libraries were prepared by immunoSEQ multiplex PCR; TCRdb keeps only in-frame clonotypes and omits some of them. The sample consists of about 2.1 million clones, about 93% of them appearing once. The source material was naive CD8+ T cells from PBMCs. These receptors were obtained from a man aged 18 to 29 in good health. Some clones in this sample may be carry-over from other donors' samples.

This chain links TRBV10-3 with TRBJ2-7, with unresolved D. The CDR3 has 13 amino acids. With 1 base removed from V and 0 bases from J, the gap between germline ends came to 4 bases. CDR1 is ENHRY, CDR2 SYGVKD, per germline. CDR3 nucleotide sequence: TGTGCCATCAGTGAGTTGTTCTCCTACGAGCAGTACTTC. Its translation is CAISELFSYEQYF.

The chain couples TRBV28 to TRBJ2-3; 7 nucleotides line up with TRBD2. Germline CDR1 is MDHEN and CDR2 is SYDVKM. V lost 7 bases, J lost 2 bases, and 9 bases stayed unmatched. The CDR3 contains 15 residues. This CDR3 is CASISSGPHTDTQYF. In DNA, the CDR3 is TGTGCCAGCATTTCTAGCGGCCCCCACACAGATACGCAGTATTTT.

V usage is TRBV6-1 and J usage is TRBJ1-1; D is unresolved. CDR1 and CDR2 from the germline V gene are MNHNS and SASEGT. Trimming cost V 7 bases and J 0 bases, with 9 bases left between them. This CDR3 is 13 amino acids long. In nucleotides, the CDR3 is TGTGCCAGCATGACCTCGATGAACACTGAAGCTTTCTTT. Protein sequence: CASMTSMNTEAFF.

The rearrangement uses TRBV6-5 and TRBJ2-1; 7 bases are a match to TRBD2. In germline, CDR1 is MNHEY, CDR2 SVGAGI. Losses at the gene ends were 2 bases for V and 8 bases for J; bases not matched to a gene: 9. The length of the CDR3 is 15 residues. This chain's CDR3 is CASSYEAGVIHEQFF. The CDR3 DNA reads as TGTGCCAGCAGTTACGAGGCGGGAGTAATACATGAGCAGTTCTTC.

Worth noting for this clone: The sample carries other DNA sequences with the same CDR3. The gene calls are TRBV18 and TRBJ2-7, with D possibly TRBD2 on 6 matching bases. The CDR3 totals 13 residues. V was pared by 3 bases and J by 3 bases, with 9 bases between. Germline V CDR1 and CDR2: KGHSH, LQKENI. The DNA of the CDR3 is TGTGCCAGCTCACCGGGAGGCCTCTACGAGCAGTACTTC. Its translation: CASSPGGLYEQYF.

V and J are TRBV2 and TRBJ2-7, with D perhaps TRBD1 (5 bases). V was clipped by 2 bases and J by 5 bases, with 13 bases between them. Germline CDR1 is SNHLY and CDR2 is FYNNEI. The CDR3 has 14 residues. CDR3 loop: CASSEYRGHHEQYF. CDR3 bases: TGTGCCAGCAGTGAATACAGAGGACATCACGAGCAGTACTTC.

The rearrangement links TRBV6-1 to TRBJ2-7, with D perhaps matching TRBD1 or TRBD2 (6 bases each). This CDR3 comprises 14 residues. Germline lookup yields CDR1 MNHNS and CDR2 SASEGT. With 3 bases removed from V and 3 bases from J, the gap between germline ends came to 12 bases. In DNA, the CDR3 is TGTGCCAGCAGTGACACTAGGGGGGTCTACGAGCAGTACTTC. Protein product: CASSDTRGVYEQYF.

The chain links TRBV6-1 to TRBJ2-7; 9 bases line up with TRBD2. The CDR3 has 16 amino acids. V dropped 0 bases and J dropped 2; count of bases not matched to a gene: 5. Germline values: CDR1 MNHNS, CDR2 SASEGT. Here the CDR3 DNA reads TGTGCCAGCAGTGAAGCCCGCCTAGCGGGACCCTACGAGCAGTACTTC. Its translation: CASSEARLAGPYEQYF.

This sequence joins TRBV7-9 and TRBJ1-2, with a tentative D call TRBD1 (6 bases). Germline V gene data show CDR1 as SEHNR and CDR2 as FQNEAQ (reference sequence). V was cut by 5 bases and J by 6 bases, with 16 bases left in between. CDR3 length: 14 amino acids. The CDR3 loop reads CASSLVGGLDGYTF. CDR3 sequence (DNA): TGTGCCAGCAGCCTGGTGGGGGGGCTAGATGGCTACACCTTC.

The chain has TRBV19 and TRBJ2-7; D gene ambiguous. Germline V gene sequence: CDR1 LNHDA, CDR2 SQIVND (reference sequence). The CDR3 length is 13 residues. Trimming shortened V by 5 bases and J by 3 bases, and 11 bases separated the two germline ends. Here the CDR3 DNA reads TGTGCCAGTAGTGTCTGGACGGACTACGAGCAGTACTTC. Its protein product is CASSVWTDYEQYF.

J is TRBJ1-2 and V is TRBV4-1; tentatively, D is TRBD1 (5 bases). V shed 4 bases and J shed 4 bases, with 19 bases lying between them. CDR1 is MGHRA, CDR2 YSYEKL, per germline. The CDR3 covers 16 residues. The CDR3 nucleotides are TGCGCCAGCAGCCTAGTGGGCAGGGTTTTTCGCTATGGCTACACCTTC. As protein: CASSLVGRVFRYGYTF.

This clone was recorded once. J is TRBJ1-1 and V is TRBV5-1, with 10 bases identical to TRBD1. V lost 0 bases, J lost 0 bases, and 2 bases stayed unmatched. The germline V gene encodes CDR1 SGHRS and CDR2 YFSETQ. This CDR3 comprises 16 residues. The CDR3 region is CASSLEGQGVNTEAFF. DNA of the CDR3: TGCGCCAGCAGCTTGGAAGGACAGGGGGTGAACACTGAAGCTTTCTTT.

This sequence joins TRBV13 and TRBJ2-1; 11 nucleotides agree with TRBD2. V lost 4 bases to trimming and J lost 0 bases; unmatched junction nucleotides: 2. CDR1 and CDR2 (germline): PRHDT, FYEKMQ (reference sequence). This CDR3 comprises 16 residues. The CDR3 DNA reads as TGTGCCAGCAGCTCCGGACTAGCGGGCTCCTACAATGAGCAGTTCTTC. Residues: CASSSGLAGSYNEQFF.

For this clone: The sample contains more than one DNA sequence encoding this CDR3. The chain has TRBV6-1 and TRBJ1-2; no clear D. CDR1 and CDR2 from the germline V gene are MNHNS and SASEGT. V lost 3 bases and J lost 7, with 3 bases in between. The CDR3 is made up of 10 amino acids. The chain's CDR3 is CASSDFGYTF. The CDR3 nucleotides are TGTGCCAGCAGTGATTTTGGCTACACCTTC.

V and J are TRBV7-2 and TRBJ2-7; D is unclear. Germline V CDR1 and CDR2: SGHTA, FQGNSA. Trimming pared 2 bases from V and 4 bases from J, leaving 9 bases between. This CDR3 region has 13 residues. The CDR3 nucleotides are TGTGCCAGCAGCTTACGGGCGACGTACGAGCAGTACTTC. Protein product: CASSLRATYEQYF.

The chain is built from TRBV14 and TRBJ2-3; no clear D gene. Germline V CDR1 and CDR2: SGHDN, FVKESK. CDR3 length: 12 amino acids. V was shortened by 2 bases and J by 7 bases, with 7 bases between the two germline ends. CDR3 nucleotide sequence: TGTGCCAGCAGCCAACCCGGTCATACGCAGTATTTT. Protein product: CASSQPGHTQYF.